Below are 5 T cell receptor beta chains sequenced from a single sample in a study of T cell responses to AZD1222 COVID-19 vaccine. Sequencing used immunoSEQ multiplex PCR; TCRdb keeps in-frame clones, though not all of them. The profile covers 95,000 to 100,000 clones, with 85% to 90% appearing a single time and roughly 15% taken by the ten largest. Sequencing was performed on peripheral blood, taken 28 days after the second AZD1222 dose. The receptors were sampled from an adult who received the AZD1222 COVID-19 vaccine.

This chain connects TRBV25-1 to TRBJ2-1, with 7 bases aligning to TRBD2. The CDR3 runs 14 residues. With 4 bases clipped from V and 9 bases from J, the junction kept 9 bases outside the gene matches. The germline V gene has CDR1 MGHDK and CDR2 SYGVNS. This CDR3 reads CASSALTTGGEQFF. The CDR3 DNA reads as TGTGCCAGCAGTGCCTTAACCACGGGGGGTGAGCAGTTCTTC. The complete variable domain, with remaining parts taken from reference TRBV25-1 and TRBJ2-1, reads EADIYQTPRYLVIGTGKKITLECSQTMGHDKMYWYQQDPGMELHLIHYSYGVNSTEKGDLSSESTVSRIRTEHFPLTLESARPSHTSQYLCASSALTTGGEQFFGPGTRLTVL.

The genes are TRBV18 and TRBJ1-4; D possibly corresponds to TRBD1 (6 bases). V was pared by 3 bases and J by 5 bases, with 13 bases between. The CDR3 covers 15 residues. Looked up from germline, CDR1 is KGHSH and CDR2 is LQKENI. Here the CDR3 DNA reads TGTGCCAGCTCACCTAGGACAGCTCAGAATGAAAAACTGTTTTTT. Its protein product is CASSPRTAQNEKLFF.

The CDR3 nucleotides are TGTGCCAGCAGCACTCGACCCTGGACAGGGAGACCTCTCTCTGGAAACACCATATATTTT. Its translation: CASSTRPWTGRPLSGNTIYF. J is TRBJ1-3 and V is TRBV7-8, with TRBD1 matching 8 bases. Per germline, CDR1 SGHVS and CDR2 FQNEAQ. Unmatched junction bases numbered 18, after V lost 5 bases and J lost 0 bases. The CDR3 spans 20 residues.

The chain combines TRBV7-8 with TRBJ2-7; D may correspond to TRBD1 or TRBD2 (5 bases each). There are 15 residues in the CDR3. V was clipped by 5 bases and J by 0 bases, with 14 bases between them. The germline CDR1 and CDR2 sequences are SGHVS and FQNEAQ. The CDR3 sequence: CASSTPGTPSYEQYF. Here the CDR3 DNA reads TGTGCCAGCAGCACCCCCGGGACGCCCTCCTACGAGCAGTACTTC.

Written as DNA, the CDR3 is TGCGCCAGCAGCTTGGCCGCGCTAGGGGCGGGAGTTGAGCAGTTCTTC. Protein product: CASSLAALGAGVEQFF. This rearrangement joins TRBV5-1 to TRBJ2-1; 7 bases agree with TRBD2. The ends lost 0 bases at V and 9 bases at J; junction bases unmatched: 12. The germline gives CDR1 SGHRS, CDR2 YFSETQ. This CDR3 comprises 16 residues.